This T cell receptor beta chain was documented in a study of T-cell memory formation after mild COVID-19. Germline CDR1 and CDR2: SQVTM and ANQGSEA. V lost 4 bases, J lost 1 base, and 13 bases lay in between. The length of the CDR3 is 14 residues. In its sample, this clonotype was seen a few times. Its matching antigen is unknown. The TCR alpha and TCR beta cDNA libraries, bearing sample barcodes and UMIs, were generated by 5'RACE using constant-segment primers. TCRdb recomputed calls from the 5' RACE reads with MiXCR, one row per CDR3 protein. The sample carries about 160,000 distinct CDR3 sequences, about a third recorded once. Broader study findings: SARS-CoV-2 specificity was not confirmed for second-wave clones peaking on day 37. Balance between CD4 and CD8 was seen in clones contracting day 15 to 85, and a CD4+ lean was seen in later expanders. Pre-infection memory contained some responding clones, which suggested that cross-reactive memory had joined.

This TCR was recovered from an adult woman who had mild COVID-19 (a few samples of this study predate the infection). Cell type and time point are not known. The V and J genes are TRBV29-1 and TRBJ1-1; D ambiguous. Specimen: PBMCs or a T cell subset sorted from them (not recorded which). The CDR3 loop is CSVGSAWGNTEAFF. The CDR3 nucleotides are TGCAGCGTTGGCTCGGCCTGGGGGAACACTGAAGCTTTCTTT. The full variable domain, in which reference TRBV29-1 and TRBJ1-1 provide the parts outside the CDR3, is SAVISQKPSRDICQRGTSLTIQCQVDSQVTMMFWYRQQPGQSLTLIATANQGSEATYESGFVIDKFPISRPNLTFSTLTVSNMSPEDSSIYLCSVGSAWGNTEAFFGQGTRLTVV.